Included here is one T cell receptor beta chain sequence, with context. The data belong to a study of CD8 T cells in Susac syndrome. Germline-derived CDR1 and CDR2 are SGDLS and YYNGEE. This CDR3 has 20 amino acids. Trimming left V 3 bases short and J 4 bases short, with 29 bases between. A quantity of roughly 0.5 to 1 ug RNA underwent reverse transcription using random hexamers. Multiplex immunoSEQ PCR targeted 54 Vbeta and 13 Jbeta TCR beta segments. MiXCR, run by TCRdb on the immunoSEQ multiplex PCR reads, gives a single entry per CDR3 protein. The sample consists of about 290,000 distinct CDR3 sequences, approximately 89% of them appearing once.

This receptor was taken from a human donor with multiple sclerosis. The sample taken for sequencing was CD8+ T cells from PBMCs. The J gene is TRBJ1-3, the V gene TRBV9; D uncertain. The CDR3 coding sequence is TGTGCCAGCAGCGCTAGTACCGACCCCCAGAGTTTCACATGGGGAAACACCATATATTTT. It translates to CASSASTDPQSFTWGNTIYF.